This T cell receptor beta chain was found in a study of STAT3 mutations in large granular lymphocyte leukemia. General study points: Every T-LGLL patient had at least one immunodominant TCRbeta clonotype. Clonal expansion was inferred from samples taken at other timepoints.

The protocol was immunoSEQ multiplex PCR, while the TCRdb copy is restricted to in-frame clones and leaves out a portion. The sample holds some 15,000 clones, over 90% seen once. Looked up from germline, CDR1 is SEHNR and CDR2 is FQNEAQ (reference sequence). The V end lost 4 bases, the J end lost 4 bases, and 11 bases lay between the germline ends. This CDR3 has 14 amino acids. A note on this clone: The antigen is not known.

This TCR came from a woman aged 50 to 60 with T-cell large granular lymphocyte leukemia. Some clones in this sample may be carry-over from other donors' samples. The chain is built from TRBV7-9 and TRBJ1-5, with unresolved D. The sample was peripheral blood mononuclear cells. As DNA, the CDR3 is TGTGCCAGCAGCTCCGGGGTCGGTAATCAGCCCCAGCATTTT. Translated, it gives CASSSGVGNQPQHF.